Below, 25 T cell receptor beta chains from the same sample are listed, as sequenced in a study of blood T cell repertoires in COVID-19. Clones were read by immunoSEQ multiplex PCR, and TCRdb kept only the in-frame ones, dropping some. Among 150,000 to 200,000 clones, approximately 87% were seen once, and the ten largest hold roughly 3.9%. The specimen was peripheral blood. All receptors come from a man aged 18 to 29 with active or convalescent COVID-19.

The chain carries TRBV3-1 (or the pseudogene TRBV3-2) and TRBJ1-3, with D maybe TRBD1 (5 bases). V dropped 6 bases and J dropped 3 bases, with 12 bases sitting between them. Germline assignment: CDR1 LGHDT and CDR2 YNNKEL (reference sequence). This CDR3 comprises 14 residues. The CDR3: CASSPTGGGNTIYF. The CDR3 DNA is TGTGCCAGCAGTCCAACCGGGGGTGGAAACACCATATATTTT.

This chain uses TRBV29-1 with TRBJ2-7; D unclear. Germline V CDR1 and CDR2: SQVTM, ANQGSEA. Trimming left V 4 bases short and J 3 bases short, with 10 bases between. This CDR3 is 12 amino acids long. The CDR3 sequence is CSVVTPRYEQYV. CDR3 in DNA: TGCAGCGTTGTTACTCCCCGCTACGAGCAGTACGTC.

This clone is a singleton in its sample. This chain joins TRBV7-2 and TRBJ2-5, with 9 bases aligning to TRBD1. V lost 6 bases to trimming and J lost 6 bases; unmatched junction nucleotides: 14. Germline values: CDR1 SGHTA, CDR2 FQGNSA. The CDR3 runs 16 residues. The DNA for the CDR3 is TGTGCCAGCAGGGGCGGCGGGACAGGGTCGGTGAAGACCCAGTACTTC. Translation gives CASRGGGTGSVKTQYF.

V and J are TRBV18 and TRBJ2-1; unclear D gene. This CDR3 is 15 amino acids long. Per the germline V gene, CDR1 is KGHSH and CDR2 is LQKENI. V gave up 4 bases and J gave up 0 bases, with 10 bases separating them. CDR3 DNA: TGTGCCAGCTCACTCCTTCCGAGCTCCTACAATGAGCAGTTCTTC. It yields the protein CASSLLPSSYNEQFF.

V usage is TRBV6-2 or TRBV6-3 and J usage is TRBJ2-5; D possibly corresponds to TRBD2 (6 bases). Germline V CDR1 and CDR2: MNHEY, SVGEGT. The V end lost 6 bases, the J end lost 4 bases, and 15 bases lay between the germline ends. The CDR3 has 14 residues. The CDR3 nucleotides are TGTGCCAGCAGCCCCCCGGGAGCGGGAGAGACCCAGTACTTC. It yields the protein CASSPPGAGETQYF.

The CDR3 here is CASSLIPVGGTSTDTQYF. CDR3 sequence (DNA): TGTGCCAGCAGCTTGATCCCTGTTGGTGGGACTAGCACAGATACGCAGTATTTT. The chain links TRBV5-5 to TRBJ2-3, with TRBD2 as a possible D gene (6 bases). Germline loops: CDR1 SGHKS, CDR2 YYEKEE (reference sequence). CDR3 length equals 18 residues. V shed 1 base and J shed 0 bases, with 18 bases lying between them.

The V call is TRBV5-1, the J call TRBJ2-1; 13 nucleotides agree with TRBD2. The CDR3 contains 18 residues. J lost 8 bases, V lost 4 bases, and 15 bases had no gene match. Looked up from germline, CDR1 is SGHRS and CDR2 is YFSETQ. The CDR3 protein is CASSRTSGGRYLGDEQFF. CDR3 coding DNA: TGCGCCAGCAGCCGGACTAGCGGGGGACGATATCTGGGGGATGAGCAGTTCTTC. The entire variable domain, with the rest obtained from reference TRBV5-1 and TRBJ2-1, is as follows: KAGVTQTPRYLIKTRGQQVTLSCSPISGHRSVSWYQQTPGQGLQFLFEYFSETQRNKGNFPGRFSGRQFSNSRSEMNVSTLELGDSALYLCASSRTSGGRYLGDEQFFGPGTRLTVL.

This chain joins TRBV18 and TRBJ2-2; TRBD2 might be the D (5 bases). CDR3 length: 11 amino acids. The germline V and J ends were trimmed by 6 bases and 10 bases, with 9 bases remaining between them. Germline V gene lookup returns CDR1 KGHSH and CDR2 LQKENI. The CDR3: CASSPSLELFF. The CDR3 DNA reads as TGTGCCAGCTCCCCTAGCTTGGAGCTGTTTTTT.

This clone has a handful of counts. The chain uses TRBV29-1 and TRBJ1-2, with TRBD1 as a possible D gene (6 bases). CDR3 length: 13 amino acids. Trimming removed 6 bases from V and 8 bases from J, with 19 bases in between. Germline CDR1 and CDR2: SQVTM and ANQGSEA. The CDR3 protein is CSVLQGIYGGYTF. The CDR3 nucleotides are TGCAGCGTCCTACAGGGAATTTATGGCGGCTACACCTTC.

This chain connects TRBV5-1 to TRBJ1-3, with unresolved D. V was trimmed by 0 bases and J by 0 bases, leaving 10 bases between them. This CDR3 has 16 amino acids. CDR1 is SGHRS and CDR2 is YFSETQ in the germline V gene. Here the CDR3 reads CASSLDAGRSGNTIYF. The CDR3 DNA sequence: TGCGCCAGCAGCTTGGACGCAGGTCGCTCTGGAAACACCATATATTTT.

The table lists this clone with a few counts. This sequence joins TRBV5-6 and TRBJ1-5, with 9 positions matching TRBD1. CDR3 length: 14 amino acids. With 6 bases clipped from V and 7 bases from J, the junction kept 8 bases outside the gene matches. Looked up from germline, CDR1 is SGHDT and CDR2 is YYEEEE. The CDR3 DNA is TGTGCCAGCACCCGGACAGGGGTTAGCCAGCCCCAGCATTTT. Protein product: CASTRTGVSQPQHF. The whole variable domain, filled in from reference TRBV5-6 and TRBJ1-5, reads DAGVTQSPTHLIKTRGQQVTLRCSPKSGHDTVSWYQQALGQGPQFIFQYYEEEERQRGNFPDRFSGHQFPNYSSELNVNALLLGDSALYLCASTRTGVSQPQHFGDGTRLSIL.

V usage is TRBV30 and J usage is TRBJ2-2; the match to TRBD2 covers 9 bases. Germline CDR1 and CDR2: GTSNPN and SVGIG (reference sequence). CDR3 length: 15 amino acids. With 2 bases clipped from V and 6 bases from J, the junction kept 7 bases outside the gene matches. CDR3 coding DNA: TGTGCCTGGAGTTCGATAGCGGGAGTTTCCGGGGAGCTGTTTTTT. This translates into CAWSSIAGVSGELFF.

The CDR3 DNA reads TGTGCCAGCAGCGAATACAGGGCGAAAGAGGGCGAGCAGTACTTC. Protein sequence: CASSEYRAKEGEQYF. The chain links TRBV7-2 to TRBJ2-7, with D maybe TRBD1 (6 bases). The germline V gene encodes CDR1 SGHTA and CDR2 FQGNSA. Deletions cut 5 bases from V and 6 bases from J, with 20 bases between. This CDR3 has 15 amino acids.

For the CDR3, the DNA is TGTGCCAGCAGCGCGCGATTCCGGGACAGGGGCTACGAGCAGTACTTC. Encoded protein: CASSARFRDRGYEQYF. The J gene is TRBJ2-7, the V gene TRBV5-6; 10 bases are a match to TRBD1. The germline gives CDR1 SGHDT, CDR2 YYEEEE. The CDR3 is made up of 16 amino acids. With V trimmed by 4 bases and J by 3 bases, 10 bases remained unmatched.

V gene TRBV5-1 combines with J gene TRBJ1-3; 9 bases align to TRBD1. The CDR3 length is 18 residues. Trimming at V came to 2 bases and at J to 0 bases, leaving 9 bases not matched to a gene. Germline V gives CDR1 SGHRS, CDR2 YFSETQ. The CDR3 spells CASSFSGQGLVSGNTIYF. The CDR3 DNA reads TGCGCCAGCAGCTTTTCGGGACAGGGTTTAGTCTCTGGAAACACCATATATTTT.

This clone was detected a few times. The chain employs TRBV2 and TRBJ1-1; 7 bases align to TRBD1. Germline assignment: CDR1 SNHLY and CDR2 FYNNEI. V was clipped by 6 bases and J by 2 bases; unmatched bases: 6. This CDR3 region has 14 residues. CDR3 nucleotide sequence: TGTGCCAGCAGCACTGGGACAGCTAACACTGAAGCTTTCTTT. Translating gives CASSTGTANTEAFF.

This chain links TRBV19 with TRBJ2-6, with a tentative D call TRBD1 (6 bases). The CDR3 is 15 amino acids. Trimming left V 9 bases short and J 0 bases short, with 12 bases between. The germline V gene has CDR1 LNHDA and CDR2 SQIVND (reference sequence). CDR3 sequence (DNA): TGTGCCAGCGTGGACAGATTCTCTGGGGCCAACGTCCTGACTTTC. Its protein is CASVDRFSGANVLTF.

The chain employs TRBV21-1 and TRBJ1-1; the table calls TRBD1, which could not be checked here. TRBV21-1 is given as a pseudogene. The CDR3 spans 20 residues. CDR3 sequence reads: CASSTSAGPGGRVRNTEAFF. The CDR3, as DNA: TGTGCCAGCAGCACTTCGGCGGGTCCAGGGGGTAGGGTTCGAAACACTGAAGCTTTCTTT.

This clone came up a few times. J is TRBJ1-1 and V is TRBV7-2; TRBD1 aligns across 7 bases. The germline gives CDR1 SGHTA, CDR2 FQGNSA. Germline trimming cut 3 bases from V and 3 bases from J; bases unmatched to any gene: 7. The length of the CDR3 is 15 residues. The CDR3 DNA reads TGTGCCAGCAGCTTCGGACAGGTTGTTGACACTGAAGCTTTCTTT. Encoded protein: CASSFGQVVDTEAFF.

J is TRBJ1-5 and V is TRBV30, with D perhaps matching TRBD1 (5 bases). The CDR3 runs 15 residues. The germline V and J ends were trimmed by 0 bases and 7 bases, with 16 bases remaining between them. Germline V gives CDR1 GTSNPN, CDR2 SVGIG (reference sequence). Here the CDR3 reads CAWSVFGTEGQPQHF. In DNA form, the CDR3 reads TGTGCCTGGAGTGTATTCGGGACGGAGGGGCAGCCCCAGCATTTT.

The V call is TRBV6-6, the J call TRBJ1-1, with TRBD1 identical over 10 bases. The CDR3 spans 16 residues. The V segment lost 5 bases and the J segment 5 bases; nucleotides outside the gene matches: 11. CDR1 is MNHNY and CDR2 is SVGAGI in the germline V gene (reference sequence). CDR3 sequence reads: CASSRRPGQGETEAFF. CDR3 in DNA: TGTGCCAGCAGTCGACGCCCAGGACAGGGGGAGACTGAAGCTTTCTTT.

This clone is a singleton in its sample. The chain couples TRBV28 to TRBJ1-5; D is uncertain. The germline V gene encodes CDR1 MDHEN and CDR2 SYDVKM. V gave up 1 base and J gave up 4 bases, with 14 bases separating them. The CDR3 has 16 residues. DNA of the CDR3: TGTGCCAGCAGTTTATTGAGGGCTTGGGCGAATCAGCCCCAGCATTTT. Its translation: CASSLLRAWANQPQHF.

The chain uses TRBV27 and TRBJ2-7, with 10 bases lining up with TRBD1. The length of the CDR3 is 16 residues. Germline lookup yields CDR1 MNHEY and CDR2 SMNVEV (reference sequence). Trimming took 5 bases from V and 4 from J; bases not matched to a gene: 11. CDR3 sequence (DNA): TGTGCCAGCAGTCCCGTGACAGGGGGCGCGGGATACGAGCAGTACTTC. Residues: CASSPVTGGAGYEQYF.

The chain combines TRBV24-1 with TRBJ2-5, with TRBD2 identical over 10 bases. Germline V gives CDR1 KGHDR, CDR2 SFDVKD. J lost 1 base, V lost 3 bases, and 4 bases had no gene match. The CDR3 sequence is 16 residues long. Here the CDR3 DNA reads TGTGCCACCAGTGATGCCAGACTAGCGGGCCAAGAGACCCAGTACTTC. It encodes CATSDARLAGQETQYF.

The V gene is TRBV21-1, the J gene TRBJ1-5; TRBD1 is the table's D call, not checked against the DNA. TRBV21-1 is termed a pseudogene. The length of the CDR3 is 16 residues. CDR3 coding DNA: TGTGCCAGGGGACCCCGGGACAGCCGAACGAATCAGCCCCAGCATTTT. Amino acids: CARGPRDSRTNQPQHF.